These 31 T cell receptor beta chains share one sample of origin, sequenced in a study of human T cells and chemical hapten exposure listed by TCRdb under 2021. The receptor library was made with RACE. The reads were generated on a NextSeq 500. The raw public reads went through TCRdb reprocessing: fastp at Q25, MiXCR clone calling, in-frame beta chains kept. Each entry is one CDR3 protein sequence, shown with its most common DNA and genes. Across this sample there are 35,000 to 40,000 distinct CDR3 sequences, with roughly 12% seen only once. The ten largest clonotypes hold 1.5% to 2.5% of the sample. Explained via the paper, the time point label denotes: pre-sensitization, week 0. What this sample's treatment or condition label stands for: therapeutic diphenylcyclopropenone sensitization with weekly scalp DPC. Total RNA was extracted from unfractionated whole blood that had been collected in Tempus Blood RNA tubes.

The sample in question was whole blood, obtained in connection with sensitization to the hapten diphenylcyclopropenone (DPC). The receptors come from a woman aged 40 to 50 with alopecia areata. Some clones in this sample may be carry-over from other donors' samples.

This clonotype was found many times. The chain uses TRBV7-2 and TRBJ2-3; TRBD2 matches 7 bases. Germline-derived CDR1 and CDR2 are SGHTA and FQGNSA. There are 15 residues in the CDR3. V shed 2 bases and J 1 base; nucleotides not matched to a gene: 3. CDR3 sequence (DNA): TGTGCCAGCAGCTTAAGCGGGGTTGGCACAGATACGCAGTATTTT. Residues: CASSLSGVGTDTQYF.

The chain couples TRBV19 to TRBJ1-1; unclear D gene. This CDR3 is 13 amino acids long. The germline CDR1 and CDR2 sequences are LNHDA and SQIVND (reference sequence). V was shortened by 7 bases and J by 5 bases, with 14 bases between the two germline ends. Here the CDR3 DNA reads TGTGCCAGTAAATCACTCAGGATTACTGAAGCTTTCTTT. Protein product: CASKSLRITEAFF.

This clonotype was picked up a small number of times. J is TRBJ1-5 and V is TRBV10-3, with a weak D call TRBD1 (5 bases). V lost 4 bases and J lost 6, with 13 bases in between. Per the germline V gene, CDR1 is ENHRY and CDR2 is SYGVKD. The CDR3 is 14 amino acids. CDR3 sequence reads: CAISAGQEGQPQHF. CDR3 DNA: TGTGCCATCAGTGCCGGACAAGAGGGTCAGCCCCAGCATTTT.

This clonotype has more than one count but fewer than ten. This chain joins TRBV28 and TRBJ2-7, with TRBD1 as a possible D gene (6 bases). Trimming cost V 8 bases and J 4 bases, with 9 bases left between them. The CDR3 loop spans 11 amino acids. The V gene's germline CDR1 is MDHEN and CDR2 SYDVKM. In DNA form, the CDR3 reads TGTGCCAGCTCGCAGGGGTACGAGCAGTACTTC. It encodes CASSQGYEQYF.

In this sample, this clonotype turned up a few times. V usage is TRBV2 and J usage is TRBJ2-7; 8 positions agree with TRBD1. CDR3 size: 15 residues. V lost 5 bases and J lost 6; bases outside the gene matches: 12. From germline, CDR1 is SNHLY and CDR2 FYNNEI. For the CDR3, the DNA is TGTGCCAGCAGTCCATTCCACGGACAGGGAAGCGAGCAGTACTTC. Protein sequence: CASSPFHGQGSEQYF.

The chain combines TRBV18 with TRBJ2-1; a weak D match, TRBD1 (6 bases). Germline CDR1 and CDR2: KGHSH and LQKENI. The V end was cut by 0 bases, the J end by 8 bases, with 8 bases between. CDR3 length: 13 amino acids. CDR3 amino acids: CASSPPRGHEQFF. The DNA for the CDR3 is TGTGCCAGCTCACCACCCAGGGGACATGAGCAGTTCTTC.

This clonotype was seen many times. The chain recombines TRBV29-1 with TRBJ2-5, with D perhaps TRBD1 or TRBD2 (5 bases each). Trimming removed 7 bases at V and 7 bases at J, with 16 bases between. The germline V gene has CDR1 SQVTM and CDR2 ANQGSEA. The CDR3 is made up of 12 amino acids. The CDR3 nucleotides read TGCAGCGCGGGGAAACCAGGGTCGACCCAGTACTTC. Encoded protein: CSAGKPGSTQYF.

The chain is built from TRBV29-1 and TRBJ2-7, with 7 bases identical to TRBD1. Germline trimming cut 4 bases from V and 3 bases from J; bases unmatched to any gene: 3. The CDR3 contains 12 residues. Germline values: CDR1 SQVTM, CDR2 ANQGSEA. The CDR3 loop reads CSVAQGRYEQYF. The CDR3 DNA follows: TGCAGCGTTGCACAGGGGCGCTACGAGCAGTACTTC.

This clonotype was detected many times. The V and J genes are TRBV25-1 and TRBJ2-1; D gene uncertain. Looked up from germline, CDR1 is MGHDK and CDR2 is SYGVNS. CDR3 size: 11 residues. The V and J ends lost 4 bases and 9 bases respectively, with 7 bases between them. Written as DNA, the CDR3 is TGTGCCAGCAGTGCTTTGGCTGAGCAGTTCTTC. Its translation: CASSALAEQFF.

This clonotype was picked up a small number of times. The V gene is TRBV11-3, the J gene TRBJ2-3; D is ambiguous. The V and J ends lost 3 bases and 7 bases respectively, with 11 bases between them. CDR3 length equals 13 residues. Germline V lookup: CDR1 SGHNT, CDR2 YENEEA. The CDR3 is CASSLDPVNTQYF. In nucleotides, the CDR3 is TGTGCCAGCAGCTTGGATCCGGTGAATACGCAGTATTTT.

This clonotype was recorded at least ten times. This rearrangement joins TRBV29-1 to TRBJ1-2, with TRBD1 matching over 7 bases. V lost 7 bases and J lost 6; bases outside the gene matches: 29. CDR1 and CDR2 (germline): SQVTM, ANQGSEA. The CDR3 extends over 19 amino acids. CDR3 sequence: CSATTPFNPRGEGAHGYTF. The CDR3 nucleotides are TGCAGCGCCACCACGCCTTTCAACCCCCGGGGCGAGGGGGCTCATGGCTACACCTTC.

This clonotype was seen only a few times. This sequence joins TRBV28 and TRBJ1-2, with unresolved D. V dropped 3 bases and J dropped 5 bases, with 7 bases sitting between them. This CDR3 is built from 12 residues. Per germline, CDR1 MDHEN and CDR2 SYDVKM. The CDR3 spells CASSLKGYGYTF. For the CDR3, the DNA is TGTGCCAGCAGTTTGAAGGGTTATGGCTACACCTTC.

The chain combines TRBV6-1 with TRBJ2-2; no clear D. From germline, CDR1 is MNHNS and CDR2 SASEGT. CDR3 length: 14 residues. V dropped 4 bases and J dropped 6 bases, with 12 bases sitting between them. CDR3 sequence: CASSGVRGAGELFF. In nucleotides, the CDR3 is TGTGCCAGCAGTGGGGTTCGTGGGGCCGGGGAGCTGTTTTTT.

This clonotype was observed at least ten times. V and J are TRBV29-1 and TRBJ2-6; D call uncertain. V was trimmed by 3 bases and J by 13 bases, leaving 19 bases between them. CDR1 is SQVTM and CDR2 is ANQGSEA in the germline V gene. CDR3 length: 14 amino acids. CDR3 nucleotide sequence: TGCAGCGTTGACTCCGTAGGGAATACCGGTGTCCTGACTTTC. Amino acids: CSVDSVGNTGVLTF.

This clonotype was picked up many times. The chain links TRBV3-1 to TRBJ2-5; perhaps TRBD2 as D (6 bases). Trimming removed 1 base at V and 3 bases at J, with 9 bases between. Germline V gene sequence: CDR1 LGHDT, CDR2 YNNKEL (reference sequence). The CDR3 has 14 amino acids. CDR3 region: CASSQAGLEETQYF. CDR3 DNA sequence: TGTGCCAGCAGCCAAGCGGGACTGGAAGAGACCCAGTACTTC.

This clonotype was counted at least ten times. This rearrangement joins TRBV5-1 to TRBJ2-1, with D perhaps TRBD2 (6 bases). V was trimmed by 0 bases and J by 2 bases, leaving 12 bases between them. Germline V lookup: CDR1 SGHRS, CDR2 YFSETQ. This CDR3 region has 16 residues. The chain's CDR3 is CASSLGGLATYNEQFF. The CDR3 bases are TGCGCCAGCAGCTTGGGGGGTCTAGCGACCTACAATGAGCAGTTCTTC.

Only a few counts were recorded for this clonotype. With a much larger clone just one base away, this may be a read error. The rearrangement links TRBV4-2 to TRBJ2-4, with D maybe TRBD1 (5 bases). The CDR3 is 14 residues long. Germline lookup yields CDR1 LGHNA and CDR2 YNFKEQ. The V and J ends lost 0 bases and 8 bases respectively, with 11 bases between them. The CDR3 DNA reads TGTGCCAGCAGCCAAGATCTGGGGCAAGACATTCAGTACTTC. Translation: CASSQDLGQDIQYF.

The table lists this clonotype with many counts. The rearrangement links TRBV29-1 to TRBJ1-2; D is perhaps TRBD1 (5 bases). Germline CDR1 SQVTM, CDR2 ANQGSEA. V lost 0 bases to trimming and J lost 4 bases, with 12 bases between them. This CDR3 spans 14 amino acids. As DNA, the CDR3 is TGCAGCGTTGAAGATCAAGGGGACGGCTATGGCTACACCTTC. Encoded protein: CSVEDQGDGYGYTF.

This clonotype was recorded at least ten times. At one end the junction does not follow the germline gene, possibly because of a read error. The chain links TRBV7-8 to TRBJ1-1; the D gene is possibly TRBD1 (5 bases). CDR1 is SGHVS, CDR2 FQNEAQ, per germline. The CDR3 is 16 amino acids. The CDR3 protein is CASSLAPRGVNTEVFF. The CDR3 DNA reads as TGTGCCAGCAGCTTAGCTCCACGGGGGGTCAACACTGAAGTTTTCTTT.

The chain has TRBV7-2 and TRBJ1-2, with TRBD1 identical over 7 bases. The CDR3 length is 14 residues. From germline, CDR1 is SGHTA and CDR2 FQGNSA. V shed 5 bases and J 3 bases; nucleotides not matched to a gene: 6. CDR3 sequence: CASSPRTGDYGYTF. CDR3 coding DNA: TGTGCCAGCAGCCCCCGGACAGGAGACTATGGCTACACCTTC.

For this clonotype: This may be a read error: a much more frequent sequence differs by one nucleotide. The chain combines TRBV11-2 with TRBJ2-7, with D unresolved. Deletions cut 5 bases from V and 0 bases from J, with 11 bases between. CDR3 length: 14 amino acids. Germline-derived CDR1 and CDR2 are SGHAT and FQNNGV. CDR3 amino acids: CASSQDGSSYEQYF. The DNA of the CDR3 is TGTGCCAGCAGCCAGGACGGAAGCTCCTACGAGCAGTACTTC. Filled out from reference TRBV11-2 and TRBJ2-7, the complete variable domain reads EAGVAQSPRYKIIEKRQSVAFWCNPISGHATLYWYQQILGQGPKLLIQFQNNGVVDDSQLPKDRFSAERLKGVDSTLKIQPAKLEDSAVYLCASSQDGSSYEQYFGPGTRLTVT.

This clonotype was picked up a small number of times. This rearrangement joins TRBV7-6 to TRBJ2-3; the D is unclear. Germline V gene lookup returns CDR1 SGHVS and CDR2 FNYEAQ. The CDR3 runs 13 residues. The germline V and J ends were trimmed by 0 bases and 5 bases, with 6 bases remaining between them. CDR3 protein: CASSLAAEDTQYF. As DNA, the CDR3 is TGTGCCAGCAGCTTAGCGGCCGAAGATACGCAGTATTTT.

This clonotype has ten or more counts. The V call is TRBV9, the J call TRBJ1-1; no definite D call. CDR1 and CDR2 from the germline V gene are SGDLS and YYNGEE. V was cut by 3 bases and J by 3 bases, with 6 bases left in between. This CDR3 contains 12 residues. The CDR3 reads CASSAVYTEAFF. CDR3 DNA sequence: TGTGCCAGCAGCGCCGTGTACACTGAAGCTTTCTTT.

The chain employs TRBV11-2 and TRBJ1-1; 8 bases match TRBD1. The CDR3 consists of 13 residues. V lost 4 bases and J lost 3; bases outside the gene matches: 1. Germline lookup yields CDR1 SGHAT and CDR2 FQNNGV. CDR3 nucleotides: TGTGCCAGCAGCTCGGACAGGGACACTGAAGCTTTCTTT. Its protein product is CASSSDRDTEAFF.

This clonotype has at least ten counts. The chain couples TRBV6-6 to TRBJ2-3; TRBD2 matches 12 bases. The CDR3 sequence is 17 residues long. Germline lookup yields CDR1 MNHNY and CDR2 SVGAGI (reference sequence). V lost 6 bases and J lost 4; bases outside the gene matches: 11. The CDR3 loop reads CASRPRGTSGLSDTQYF. The CDR3 nucleotides are TGTGCCAGCAGACCGAGGGGGACTAGCGGGCTCTCAGATACGCAGTATTTT.

Only a few counts were recorded for this clonotype. This rearrangement joins TRBV5-1 to TRBJ2-7; perhaps TRBD2 as D (6 bases). V shed 0 bases and J shed 0 bases, with 13 bases lying between them. Germline-derived CDR1 and CDR2 are SGHRS and YFSETQ. The CDR3 is 16 residues long. Here the CDR3 DNA reads TGCGCCAGCAGCTTGGGCTCCGGGACTCCCTCCTACGAGCAGTACTTC. This translates into CASSLGSGTPSYEQYF.

The rearrangement joins TRBV3-1 to TRBJ2-7; D gene unclear. Germline V gene sequence: CDR1 LGHDT, CDR2 YNNKEL (reference sequence). Trimming pared 1 base from V and 3 bases from J, leaving 7 bases between. The CDR3 consists of 13 residues. The CDR3 spells CASSQGTHYEQYF. CDR3 in DNA: TGTGCCAGCAGCCAAGGCACCCACTACGAGCAGTACTTC.

The V call is TRBV5-1, the J call TRBJ1-2; D may be TRBD1 (5 bases). V was clipped by 2 bases and J by 4 bases, with 12 bases between them. Germline CDR1 is SGHRS and CDR2 is YFSETQ. The CDR3 is 14 amino acids. In DNA form, the CDR3 reads TGCGCCAGCAGCTTTCGGCAGGGCGGCTATGGCTACACCTTC. Residues: CASSFRQGGYGYTF. The full variable domain, its missing parts supplied by reference TRBV5-1 and TRBJ1-2, is KAGVTQTPRYLIKTRGQQVTLSCSPISGHRSVSWYQQTPGQGLQFLFEYFSETQRNKGNFPGRFSGRQFSNSRSEMNVSTLELGDSALYLCASSFRQGGYGYTFGSGTRLTVV.

The chain combines TRBV6-2 or TRBV6-3 with TRBJ1-5; D not resolved. The CDR3 is made up of 15 amino acids. Looked up from germline, CDR1 is MNHEY and CDR2 is SVGEGT. V lost 7 bases and J 3 bases, leaving 16 bases between the germline ends. The CDR3 region has the DNA TGTGCCAGCACCTCGGATTTAGCGCTCAATCAGCCCCAGCATTTT. The encoded protein is CASTSDLALNQPQHF.

This clonotype has at least ten counts. This sequence joins TRBV10-1 and TRBJ2-7; 7 bases agree with TRBD2. In germline, CDR1 is WNHNN, CDR2 SYGVQD (reference sequence). The trim removed 5 bases at V and 5 bases at J, leaving 3 bases unmatched. The CDR3 runs 12 residues. Here the CDR3 reads CASSRGVHEQYF. CDR3 bases: TGCGCCAGCAGTCGGGGGGTCCACGAGCAGTACTTC.

In this sample, this clonotype turned up a few times. The chain recombines TRBV3-1 with TRBJ2-7, with TRBD1 identical over 8 bases. V lost 3 bases, J lost 7 bases, and 14 bases stayed unmatched. This CDR3 contains 16 residues. The germline gives CDR1 LGHDT, CDR2 YNNKEL (reference sequence). This CDR3 is CASSHYGTGQSREQYF. CDR3 bases: TGTGCCAGCAGCCATTATGGGACAGGACAATCGAGGGAGCAGTACTTC.